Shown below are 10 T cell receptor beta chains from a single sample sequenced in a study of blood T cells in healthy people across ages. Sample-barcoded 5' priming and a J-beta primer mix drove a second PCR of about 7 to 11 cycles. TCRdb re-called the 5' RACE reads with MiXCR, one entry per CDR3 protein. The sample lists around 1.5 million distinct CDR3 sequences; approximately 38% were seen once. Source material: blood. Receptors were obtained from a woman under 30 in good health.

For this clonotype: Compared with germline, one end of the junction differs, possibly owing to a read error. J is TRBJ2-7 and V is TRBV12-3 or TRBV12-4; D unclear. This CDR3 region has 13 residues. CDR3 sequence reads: CVSNPDFAYEQYF. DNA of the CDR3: TGTGTCAGCAATCCCGACTTCGCCTACGAGCAGTACTTC.

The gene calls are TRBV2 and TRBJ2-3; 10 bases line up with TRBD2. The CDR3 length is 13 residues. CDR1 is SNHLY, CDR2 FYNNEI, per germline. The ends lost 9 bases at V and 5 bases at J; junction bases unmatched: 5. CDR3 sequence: CARSGGEGDTQYF. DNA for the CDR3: TGTGCCAGAAGCGGGGGGGAAGGAGATACGCAGTATTTT.

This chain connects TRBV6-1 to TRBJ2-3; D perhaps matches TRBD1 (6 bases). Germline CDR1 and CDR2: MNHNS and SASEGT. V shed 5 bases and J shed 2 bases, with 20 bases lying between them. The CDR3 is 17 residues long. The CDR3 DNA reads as TGTGCCAGCAGTCCAAAGCCTGGGACATGGATCACAGATACGCAGTATTTT. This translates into CASSPKPGTWITDTQYF.

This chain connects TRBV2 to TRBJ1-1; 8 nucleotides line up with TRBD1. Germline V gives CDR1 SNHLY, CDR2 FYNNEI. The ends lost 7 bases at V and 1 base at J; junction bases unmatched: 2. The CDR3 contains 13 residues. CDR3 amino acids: CASTGQGNTEAFF. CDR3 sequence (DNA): TGTGCCAGCACCGGACAGGGGAACACTGAAGCTTTCTTT.

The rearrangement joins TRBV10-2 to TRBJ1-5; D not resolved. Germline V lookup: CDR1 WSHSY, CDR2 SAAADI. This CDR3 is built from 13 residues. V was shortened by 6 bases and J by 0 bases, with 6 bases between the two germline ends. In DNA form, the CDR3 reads TGCGCCAGCAGAATGAATAGCAATCAGCCCCAGCATTTT. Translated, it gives CASRMNSNQPQHF.

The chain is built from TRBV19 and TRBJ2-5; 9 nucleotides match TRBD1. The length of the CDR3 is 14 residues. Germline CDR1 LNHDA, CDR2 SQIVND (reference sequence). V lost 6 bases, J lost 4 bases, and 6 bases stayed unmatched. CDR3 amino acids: CASRDRGTTETQYF. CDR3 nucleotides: TGTGCCAGTAGGGACAGGGGCACGACAGAGACCCAGTACTTC.

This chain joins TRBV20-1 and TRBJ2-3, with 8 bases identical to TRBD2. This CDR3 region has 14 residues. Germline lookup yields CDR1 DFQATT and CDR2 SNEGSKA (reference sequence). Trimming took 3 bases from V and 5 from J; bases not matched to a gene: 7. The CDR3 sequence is CSAREAGEGDTQYF. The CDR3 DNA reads TGCAGTGCTAGGGAAGCGGGAGAGGGAGATACGCAGTATTTT.

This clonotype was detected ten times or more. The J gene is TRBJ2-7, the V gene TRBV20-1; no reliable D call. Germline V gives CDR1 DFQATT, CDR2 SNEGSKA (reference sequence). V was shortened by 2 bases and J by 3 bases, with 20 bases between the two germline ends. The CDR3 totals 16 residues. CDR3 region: CSARPPPRALNYEQYF. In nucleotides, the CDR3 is TGCAGTGCTAGACCTCCCCCCCGAGCCCTTAACTACGAGCAGTACTTC.

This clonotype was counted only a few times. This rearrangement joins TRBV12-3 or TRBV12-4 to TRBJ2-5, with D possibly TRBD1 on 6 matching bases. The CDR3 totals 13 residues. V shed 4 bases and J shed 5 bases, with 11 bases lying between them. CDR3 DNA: TGTGCCAGCAGTTGGGACATCGGGGAGACCCAGTACTTC. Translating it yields CASSWDIGETQYF.

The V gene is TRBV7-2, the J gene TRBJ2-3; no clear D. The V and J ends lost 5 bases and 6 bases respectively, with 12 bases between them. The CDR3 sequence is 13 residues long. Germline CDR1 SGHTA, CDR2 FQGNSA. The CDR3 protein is CASSKAILDTQYF. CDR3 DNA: TGTGCCAGCAGCAAGGCCATCCTCGATACGCAGTATTTT.